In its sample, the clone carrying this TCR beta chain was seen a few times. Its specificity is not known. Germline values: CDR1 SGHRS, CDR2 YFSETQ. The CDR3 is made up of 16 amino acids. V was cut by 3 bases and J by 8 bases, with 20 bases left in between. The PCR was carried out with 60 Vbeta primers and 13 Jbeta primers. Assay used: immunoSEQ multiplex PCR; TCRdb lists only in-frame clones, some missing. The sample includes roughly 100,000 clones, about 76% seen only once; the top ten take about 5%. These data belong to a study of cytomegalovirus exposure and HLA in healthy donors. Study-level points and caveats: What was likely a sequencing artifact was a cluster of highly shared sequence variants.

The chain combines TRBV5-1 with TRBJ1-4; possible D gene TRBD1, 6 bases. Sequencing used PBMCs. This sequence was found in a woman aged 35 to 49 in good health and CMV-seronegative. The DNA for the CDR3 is TGCGCCAGCAGCTCCACAACAGGGATCCAGGGCGAAAAACTGTTTTTT. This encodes CASSSTTGIQGEKLFF.